Below, 28 T cell receptor beta chains from the same sample are listed, as sequenced in a study of control samples from healthy donors and cancer patients. Sequencing used immunoSEQ multiplex PCR; TCRdb keeps in-frame clones, though not all of them. This table has more than 90,000 clones, roughly 89% appearing once. The specimen sequenced was blood. The receptors derive from a man in his thirties or forties in good health.

V usage is TRBV6-4 and J usage is TRBJ2-1, with D unclear. V was cut by 4 bases and J by 4 bases, with 11 bases left in between. The V gene's germline CDR1 is MRHNA and CDR2 SNTAGT. The CDR3 spans 14 residues. The CDR3 region has the DNA TGTGCCAGCAGTGCTGGTGGGGATTACAATGAGCAGTTCTTC. Its translation is CASSAGGDYNEQFF.

The chain uses TRBV30 and TRBJ1-2; 8 nucleotides agree with TRBD1. Losses at the gene ends were 2 bases for V and 14 bases for J; bases not matched to a gene: 16. Germline V gene lookup returns CDR1 GTSNPN and CDR2 SVGIG (reference sequence). The CDR3 consists of 14 residues. CDR3 region: CAWSPAGQGFSSTF. The CDR3 bases are TGTGCCTGGAGTCCCGCAGGACAGGGTTTTTCTAGTACCTTC.

The chain couples TRBV24-1 to TRBJ2-3, with 14 bases lining up with TRBD2. The germline CDR1 and CDR2 sequences are KGHDR and SFDVKD. Trimming took 0 bases from V and 4 from J; bases not matched to a gene: 5. The CDR3 is made up of 18 amino acids. The CDR3 reads CATSDLGTSGSLADTQYF. The DNA for the CDR3 is TGTGCCACCAGTGATTTGGGGACTAGCGGGAGTCTCGCAGATACGCAGTATTTT.

The chain has TRBV5-4 and TRBJ1-2, with 11 bases lining up with TRBD1. V was clipped by 4 bases and J by 6 bases; unmatched bases: 2. This CDR3 comprises 13 residues. Germline CDR1 reads SGHNT; CDR2 reads YYREEE (reference sequence). The CDR3 region has the DNA TGTGCCAGCAGCCGGACAGGGGGCGATGGCTACACCTTC. Translated: CASSRTGGDGYTF.

This chain uses TRBV7-9 with TRBJ2-7; maybe TRBD2 (5 bases). Trimming took off 1 base at V and 2 bases at J, with 12 bases between the two ends. Germline assignment: CDR1 SEHNR and CDR2 FQNEAQ (reference sequence). The CDR3 covers 15 residues. The chain's CDR3 is CASSLGGLIAYEQYF. CDR3 nucleotide sequence: TGTGCCAGCAGCTTAGGAGGACTTATAGCCTACGAGCAGTACTTC.

The chain uses TRBV28 and TRBJ1-1; 8 nucleotides align to TRBD1. CDR3 length: 16 residues. V lost 6 bases and J lost 0; bases outside the gene matches: 9. The germline CDR1 and CDR2 sequences are MDHEN and SYDVKM. The CDR3 DNA reads TGTGCCAGCAGCCCCCCAGGGGGCTCCATGAACACTGAAGCTTTCTTT. Translating it yields CASSPPGGSMNTEAFF.

This chain uses TRBV19 with TRBJ2-1; no reliable D call. Germline V lookup: CDR1 LNHDA, CDR2 SQIVND (reference sequence). This CDR3 is 15 amino acids long. V was pared by 10 bases and J by 0 bases, with 16 bases between. The CDR3 DNA follows: TGTGCCACCGGATTCGGTGATAGCTCCTACAATGAGCAGTTCTTC. Protein: CATGFGDSSYNEQFF.

This clone was observed once. The chain recombines TRBV19 with TRBJ1-1; D not certain. The CDR3 length is 15 residues. Trimming stripped 4 bases from V and 3 bases from J, with 15 bases between. Germline V CDR1 and CDR2: LNHDA, SQIVND (reference sequence). The chain's CDR3 is CASSKEVRWDTEAFF. In nucleotides, the CDR3 is TGTGCCAGTAGTAAGGAGGTCCGGTGGGACACTGAAGCTTTCTTT.

In its sample, this clone was seen a few times. CDR3 region: CASQAAGNTIYF. CDR3 nucleotide sequence: TGTGCCAGCCAGGCTGCTGGAAACACCATATATTTT. This sequence joins TRBV11-2 and TRBJ1-3; D call uncertain. Between the trimmed V and J ends, which lost 8 bases and 2 bases, there was a span of 7 bases. This CDR3 is 12 amino acids long. CDR1 is SGHAT and CDR2 is FQNNGV in the germline V gene.

This clone has more than one count but fewer than ten. CDR3 amino acids: CASRRLAQDPYEQYF. CDR3 sequence (DNA): TGTGCCAGCAGGCGACTAGCGCAAGACCCCTACGAGCAGTACTTC. The chain uses TRBV27 and TRBJ2-7, with 8 bases lining up with TRBD2. CDR1 is MNHEY, CDR2 SMNVEV, per germline (reference sequence). J was trimmed by 2 bases and V by 6 bases; bases with no gene match: 9. This CDR3 contains 15 residues.

The gene calls are TRBV28 and TRBJ2-6; D not resolved. The germline V gene has CDR1 MDHEN and CDR2 SYDVKM. The length of the CDR3 is 17 residues. Trimming removed 3 bases from V and 0 bases from J, with 12 bases in between. CDR3 DNA sequence: TGTGCCAGCAGTTTTGGTGTTTCCCGCTCTGGGGCCAACGTCCTGACTTTC. Residues: CASSFGVSRSGANVLTF.

In the case of this clone: In the same sample, other DNA sequences code for this CDR3. This chain connects TRBV5-6 to TRBJ2-1; D uncertain. Germline V gene sequence: CDR1 SGHDT, CDR2 YYEEEE. The V gene lost 4 bases and the J gene lost 5 bases, with 4 bases spanning the gap. This CDR3 is 11 amino acids long. CDR3 amino acids: CASSLNNEQFF. The CDR3 bases are TGTGCCAGCAGCCTAAACAATGAGCAGTTCTTC.

The V and J genes are TRBV19 and TRBJ2-7, with no clear D. Trimming took 5 bases from V and 4 from J, leaving 12 bases between them. This CDR3 has 13 residues. The germline V gene encodes CDR1 LNHDA and CDR2 SQIVND (reference sequence). The CDR3 region has the DNA TGTGCCAGTAGTTATGGCCTAGGGTACGAGCAGTACTTC. Its protein is CASSYGLGYEQYF. The complete variable domain, with remaining parts taken from reference TRBV19 and TRBJ2-7, reads DGGITQSPKYLFRKEGQNVTLSCEQNLNHDAMYWYRQDPGQGLRLIYYSQIVNDFQKGDIAEGYSVSREKKESFPLTVTSAQKNPTAFYLCASSYGLGYEQYFGPGTRLTVT.

This clone was counted only a few times. The chain combines TRBV5-4 with TRBJ2-7; no firm D call. This CDR3 region has 14 residues. The V and J ends lost 3 bases and 2 bases respectively, with 12 bases between them. Germline V gene data show CDR1 as SGHNT and CDR2 as YYREEE (reference sequence). The CDR3, as DNA: TGTGCCAGCAGCTCGGGTCGGGTCGCCTACGAGCAGTACGTC. Protein: CASSSGRVAYEQYV.

The chain couples TRBV10-3 to TRBJ2-7, with a weak D call TRBD2 (6 bases). Germline V gene lookup returns CDR1 ENHRY and CDR2 SYGVKD. The CDR3 consists of 13 residues. Trimming cost V 4 bases and J 3 bases, with 10 bases left between them. CDR3 in amino acids: CAISGRGFYEQYF. The CDR3, as DNA: TGTGCCATCAGTGGGAGGGGCTTCTACGAGCAGTACTTC.

J is TRBJ2-2 and V is TRBV6-2 or TRBV6-3, with 9 nucleotides matching TRBD2. Germline V gene sequence: CDR1 MNHEY, CDR2 SVGEGT. The CDR3 sequence is 18 residues long. V lost 4 bases and J lost 2; bases outside the gene matches: 11. The DNA for the CDR3 is TGTGCCAGCAGTTTCCCCCATCTAGCGGGGCCAAACACCGGGGAGCTGTTTTTT. The encoded protein is CASSFPHLAGPNTGELFF.

This sequence joins TRBV30 and TRBJ1-2, with unresolved D. Germline assignment: CDR1 GTSNPN and CDR2 SVGIG (reference sequence). The CDR3 contains 12 residues. The germline V and J ends were trimmed by 4 bases and 6 bases, with 12 bases remaining between them. This CDR3 reads CAWTAAPHGYTF. CDR3 sequence (DNA): TGTGCCTGGACTGCGGCACCACATGGCTACACCTTC.

This clone appeared once. The chain uses TRBV27 and TRBJ1-2; possible D gene TRBD1, 5 bases. The CDR3 spans 13 residues. The V end was cut by 0 bases, the J end by 11 bases, with 13 bases between. The germline gives CDR1 MNHEY, CDR2 SMNVEV (reference sequence). CDR3: CASSLSASGKYTF. In nucleotides, the CDR3 is TGTGCCAGCAGTTTATCGGCATCAGGGAAGTACACCTTC.

This chain joins TRBV5-1 and TRBJ2-1; 9 nucleotides agree with TRBD1. Germline CDR1 and CDR2: SGHRS and YFSETQ. The CDR3 consists of 14 residues. Trimming took 2 bases from V and 8 from J; bases not matched to a gene: 5. Here the CDR3 DNA reads TGCGCCAGCAGCTTTCGACAGGGGGTTGATGAGCAGTTCTTC. As protein: CASSFRQGVDEQFF.

The V and J genes are TRBV19 and TRBJ2-3, with D hard to call. CDR3 length: 13 residues. The ends were cut back, 8 bases at V and 4 bases at J, with 13 bases in the middle. Germline CDR1 and CDR2: LNHDA and SQIVND (reference sequence). Written as DNA, the CDR3 is TGTGCCAGTGGGCGTCAGGACCCAGATACGCAGTATTTT. Protein: CASGRQDPDTQYF.

This chain joins TRBV4-2 and TRBJ2-5; 11 positions agree with TRBD2. CDR3 length: 16 amino acids. The junction had 10 bases not matched to a gene; V was cut back by 5 bases and J by 5 bases. Germline-derived CDR1 and CDR2 are LGHNA and YNFKEQ. CDR3 sequence reads: CASSETPSGGSETQYF. In nucleotides, the CDR3 is TGTGCCAGCAGCGAAACGCCTAGCGGGGGGTCCGAGACCCAGTACTTC.

The chain joins TRBV11-2 to TRBJ1-2, with 8 bases matching TRBD1. The CDR3 runs to 15 residues. After removal of 2 bases from V and 4 bases from J, the junction contained 6 bases not matched to a gene. The V gene's germline CDR1 is SGHAT and CDR2 FQNNGV. DNA of the CDR3: TGTGCCAGCAGCTTAATTGGACAGGGTTTCTATGGCTACACCTTC. Translating gives CASSLIGQGFYGYTF.

The sample holds one count of this clone. The chain couples TRBV6-1 to TRBJ2-3; 7 bases are a match to TRBD1. This CDR3 comprises 17 residues. With V trimmed by 1 base and J by 1 base, 8 bases remained unmatched. Germline CDR1 and CDR2: MNHNS and SASEGT. In DNA form, the CDR3 reads TGTGCCAGCAGTGAAGTCTCCCCCGGACAGGGCACAGATACGCAGTATTTT. This translates into CASSEVSPGQGTDTQYF.

The V gene is TRBV6-6, the J gene TRBJ2-3; the D is unclear. The V gene's germline CDR1 is MNHNY and CDR2 SVGAGI (reference sequence). The CDR3 contains 12 residues. The V gene lost 0 bases and the J gene lost 5 bases, with 3 bases spanning the gap. The CDR3 nucleotides are TGTGCCAGCAGTTACTCACAAGATACGCAGTATTTT. Amino acid sequence: CASSYSQDTQYF.

This sequence joins TRBV4-3 and TRBJ2-7; the D is unclear. V was shortened by 1 base and J by 3 bases, with 10 bases between the two germline ends. Germline assignment: CDR1 LGHNA and CDR2 YSLEER. The CDR3 consists of 14 residues. CDR3 sequence (DNA): TGCGCCAGCAGCCAAGCCTGGGGTGTCTACGAGCAGTACTTC. This gives the protein CASSQAWGVYEQYF.

The chain is built from TRBV11-2 and TRBJ2-2, with 7 bases aligning to TRBD2. The CDR3 covers 17 residues. V shed 5 bases, J shed 4 bases, and the junction held 13 bases outside the gene matches. Germline loops: CDR1 SGHAT, CDR2 FQNNGV. The CDR3 loop reads CASSAPWGGETTGELFF. The CDR3 region has the DNA TGTGCCAGCAGCGCGCCTTGGGGGGGGGAGACCACCGGGGAGCTGTTTTTT.

This clone was recorded once. V and J are TRBV30 and TRBJ2-2; the D is unclear. The CDR3 extends over 12 amino acids. V dropped 3 bases and J dropped 2 bases, with 4 bases sitting between them. Germline V gene lookup returns CDR1 GTSNPN and CDR2 SVGIG (reference sequence). The chain's CDR3 is CAWRLNTGELFF. CDR3 nucleotide sequence: TGTGCCTGGAGACTTAACACCGGGGAGCTGTTTTTT.

This chain connects TRBV12-5 to TRBJ2-1, with D perhaps matching TRBD2 (5 bases). V lost 0 bases, J lost 8 bases, and 11 bases lay in between. The germline V gene encodes CDR1 LGHNT and CDR2 FRNRAP. This CDR3 is built from 14 residues. The CDR3 coding sequence is TGTGCTAGTGGTTTGGTACCAACGGGGTATGAGCAGTTCTTC. Translation: CASGLVPTGYEQFF.